These 25 T cell receptor beta chains were all obtained from the same sample, sequenced in a study of T cells in Graves' hyperthyroidism and ophthalmopathy. Amplification targeted TCR beta CDR3 regions from RNA transcripts. A first-round RT-PCR of the TCR CDR3 used the HTBI primer set. TCRdb processed the multiplex PCR reads anew with MiXCR; each CDR3 protein has one entry. The profile shows some 510,000 distinct CDR3 sequences, less than 25% of them singletons. Sequencing input: blood. The receptor source for this set is a man in his late teens or twenties with Graves' hyperthyroidism.

This clonotype showed up just a few times. V usage is TRBV12-3 or TRBV12-4 and J usage is TRBJ1-1; 8 bases line up with TRBD1. V trimming: 8 bases; J trimming: 3 bases; junction bases outside the gene matches: 11. The CDR3 has 15 residues. The CDR3 protein is CASGQTGERHTEAFF. CDR3 bases: TGTGCCAGCGGACAGACAGGGGAGAGACACACTGAAGCTTTCTTT.

V and J are TRBV28 and TRBJ2-7; TRBD1 agrees at 9 bases. J was trimmed by 4 bases and V by 7 bases; bases with no gene match: 11. The length of the CDR3 is 15 residues. Per germline, CDR1 MDHEN and CDR2 SYDVKM. The CDR3 region is CASTRSGTGWYEQYF. In DNA form, the CDR3 reads TGTGCCAGCACCAGAAGTGGGACAGGGTGGTACGAGCAGTACTTC.

Comments on this clonotype: A much more abundant neighbour one base away suggests this may be a read error. V gene TRBV12-3 or TRBV12-4 combines with J gene TRBJ1-5, with D tentatively TRBD1 (6 bases). The CDR3 totals 17 residues. Between the trimmed V and J ends, which lost 6 bases and 2 bases, there was a span of 20 bases. The CDR3 DNA reads as TGTGCCAGCAGCCGAGAAGGGGGTTACTATGGCAATCAGCCCCAGCATTTT. It encodes CASSREGGYYGNQPQHF.

This clonotype was seen at least ten times. V is TRBV2 and J is TRBJ2-4, with D hard to call. CDR3 length equals 12 residues. V shed 7 bases and J shed 1 base, with 5 bases lying between them. The germline V gene encodes CDR1 SNHLY and CDR2 FYNNEI. CDR3 sequence: CASNGAKNIQYF. The CDR3 nucleotides are TGTGCCAGCAATGGGGCCAAAAACATTCAGTACTTC.

The J gene is TRBJ2-7, the V gene TRBV28; 8 bases map to TRBD1. The trim removed 4 bases at V and 0 bases at J, leaving 8 bases unmatched. CDR3 length: 16 amino acids. The germline gives CDR1 MDHEN, CDR2 SYDVKM. The CDR3 reads CASSSRDRGHSYEQYF. The CDR3, as DNA: TGTGCCAGCAGTTCCCGCGACAGGGGACACTCCTACGAGCAGTACTTC.

This clonotype was seen repeatedly, ten times or more. A much larger clonotype is one base distant, so this may be a read error. The J gene is TRBJ2-5, the V gene TRBV6-2 or TRBV6-3, with a weak D call TRBD2 (6 bases). The CDR3 runs 15 residues. CDR1 and CDR2 from the germline V gene are MNHEY and SVGEGT. Here the CDR3 DNA reads TGTGCCAGCAGTACCCGGGACTCCCTCCCAGAGACCCAGGACTTC. It specifies CASSTRDSLPETQDF.

This clonotype was counted ten times or more. The chain combines TRBV19 with TRBJ1-2, with D perhaps matching TRBD1 (5 bases). The CDR3 spans 14 residues. V lost 7 bases and J 4 bases, leaving 16 bases between the germline ends. The germline gives CDR1 LNHDA, CDR2 SQIVND (reference sequence). CDR3 bases: TGTGCCAGTACTTCTACCGGGACGTTCTATGGCTACACCTTC. It encodes CASTSTGTFYGYTF.

This clonotype occurred once. The CDR3 spells CASSSGTGFAYEQYF. The CDR3 nucleotides are TGTGCCAGCAGTTCTGGGACAGGGTTCGCCTACGAGCAGTACTTC. V gene TRBV12-3 or TRBV12-4 combines with J gene TRBJ2-7, with 9 nucleotides matching TRBD1. This CDR3 is 15 amino acids long. The ends lost 4 bases at V and 2 bases at J; junction bases unmatched: 6.

The rearrangement joins TRBV5-1 to TRBJ2-2, with TRBD1 identical over 9 bases. The germline CDR1 and CDR2 sequences are SGHRS and YFSETQ. V shed 2 bases and J 6 bases; nucleotides not matched to a gene: 8. CDR3 length: 16 amino acids. Here the CDR3 DNA reads TGCGCCAGCAGCTTCGAAACAGGGGGCGCTTCCGGGGAGCTGTTTTTT. Its translation: CASSFETGGASGELFF.

The CDR3 DNA reads as TGTGCCAGCAGTGAGAGACGGGGTTTCTATGGCTACACCTTC. It yields the protein CASSERRGFYGYTF. This rearrangement joins TRBV12-3 or TRBV12-4 to TRBJ1-2; D unresolved. The CDR3 extends over 14 amino acids. V dropped 5 bases and J dropped 4 bases, with 14 bases sitting between them.

This clonotype was recorded at least ten times. This rearrangement joins TRBV7-6 to TRBJ2-5, with TRBD1 matching over 7 bases. V trimming: 5 bases; J trimming: 2 bases; junction bases outside the gene matches: 8. The CDR3 has 15 amino acids. In germline, CDR1 is SGHVS, CDR2 FNYEAQ. CDR3 sequence (DNA): TGTGCCAGCAGCACCCGGGACAGCAGTCAAGAGACCCAGTACTTC. Encoded protein: CASSTRDSSQETQYF.

This clonotype was detected ten times or more. The rearrangement uses TRBV12-3 or TRBV12-4 and TRBJ1-1; no clear D gene. V was trimmed by 5 bases and J by 7 bases, leaving 14 bases between them. This CDR3 has 13 residues. CDR3 sequence reads: CASSPGRSSEAFF. The CDR3 DNA sequence: TGTGCCAGCAGTCCTGGACGGAGCAGTGAAGCTTTCTTT.

This clonotype was observed at least ten times. The chain has TRBV6-1 and TRBJ1-2; 7 bases agree with TRBD1. With V trimmed by 0 bases and J by 4 bases, 11 bases remained unmatched. Germline-derived CDR1 and CDR2 are MNHNS and SASEGT. The CDR3 is made up of 17 amino acids. The CDR3 nucleotides read TGTGCCAGCAGTGAAGCGAGGGAGACAGGGCGGGTCTATGGCTACACCTTC. It yields the protein CASSEARETGRVYGYTF.

This clonotype has more than one count but fewer than ten. The junction departs from the called germline gene at one end, perhaps through a read error. The V and J genes are TRBV27 and TRBJ2-5, with D hard to call. CDR1 is MNHEY and CDR2 is SMNVEV in the germline V gene (reference sequence). The CDR3 is made up of 14 amino acids. CDR3 bases: TGTGCCAACAGTCTCCTAGGGCTTCGGGAGACCCAGTACTTC. Its translation is CANSLLGLRETQYF.

This clonotype showed up just a few times. With a much larger clone just one base away, this may be a read error. Since the CDR3 does not end with the conserved phenylalanine or tryptophan, this likely comes from a read error. The rearrangement links TRBV5-1 to TRBJ1-2; D is perhaps TRBD1 (5 bases). The CDR3 runs to 14 residues. Germline V gives CDR1 SGHRS, CDR2 YFSETQ. V lost 2 bases to trimming and J lost 7 bases, with 15 bases between them. The CDR3, as DNA: TGCGCCAGCAGCTTCCTCACGTCAGGGATTGGCTACACCTCC. This codes for CASSFLTSGIGYTS.

This chain uses TRBV6-9 with TRBJ2-2, with 9 bases matching TRBD1. Germline CDR1 reads MNHGY; CDR2 reads SVAAGI. Unmatched junction bases numbered 10, after V lost 2 bases and J lost 6 bases. CDR3 size: 17 residues. The CDR3 protein is CASSYGWMGQGPGELFF. CDR3 DNA sequence: TGTGCCAGCAGTTATGGGTGGATGGGACAGGGCCCCGGGGAGCTGTTTTTT.

This clonotype was recorded many times. This chain joins TRBV7-9 and TRBJ1-1; D is unclear. V shed 3 bases and J shed 6 bases, with 11 bases lying between them. There are 13 residues in the CDR3. Germline-derived CDR1 and CDR2 are SEHNR and FQNEAQ (reference sequence). The CDR3 is CASSFTHPPEAFF. Written as DNA, the CDR3 is TGTGCCAGCAGCTTCACCCACCCCCCTGAAGCTTTCTTT. Variable domain in full (rest from reference TRBV7-9 and TRBJ1-1): DTGVSQNPRHKITKRGQNVTFRCDPISEHNRLYWYRQTLGQGPEFLTYFQNEAQLEKSRLLSDRFSAERPKGSFSTLEIQRTEQGDSAMYLCASSFTHPPEAFFGQGTRLTVV.

The CDR3 is CSVGDGHTGELFF. CDR3 sequence (DNA): TGCAGCGTTGGGGACGGTCACACCGGGGAGCTGTTTTTT. The V call is TRBV29-1, the J call TRBJ2-2; D might be TRBD1 or TRBD2, each matching 5 bases. The V gene's germline CDR1 is SQVTM and CDR2 ANQGSEA. There are 13 residues in the CDR3. Trimming stripped 4 bases from V and 3 bases from J, with 9 bases between.

V is TRBV12-3 or TRBV12-4 and J is TRBJ2-7; no definite D call. CDR3 size: 10 residues. Between the trimmed V and J ends, which lost 6 bases and 6 bases, there was a span of 6 bases. This CDR3 reads CASSSGEQYF. CDR3 nucleotide sequence: TGTGCCAGCAGCTCGGGCGAGCAGTACTTC.

This clonotype was detected many times. This sequence joins TRBV6-1 and TRBJ2-5; weak D call: TRBD2 (6 bases). The germline V and J ends were trimmed by 4 bases and 2 bases, with 14 bases remaining between them. The germline V gene encodes CDR1 MNHNS and CDR2 SASEGT. The CDR3 consists of 15 residues. The CDR3 region is CASSGTAGWQETQYF. CDR3 DNA: TGTGCCAGCAGTGGAACCGCGGGATGGCAAGAGACCCAGTACTTC.

This clonotype was observed many times. The chain uses TRBV20-1 and TRBJ1-5; D unresolved. V was shortened by 6 bases and J by 0 bases, with 12 bases between the two germline ends. The CDR3 extends over 14 amino acids. CDR1 and CDR2 from the germline V gene are DFQATT and SNEGSKA (reference sequence). In DNA form, the CDR3 reads TGCAGTGCCCTTGGACGGACTAGCAATCAGCCCCAGCATTTT. Its protein product is CSALGRTSNQPQHF.

This clonotype was counted a few times. CDR3 residues: CASSQGLVSNTGELFF. Here the CDR3 DNA reads TGTGCCAGCAGCCAGGGACTCGTCTCGAACACCGGGGAGCTGTTTTTT. The rearrangement uses TRBV11-2 and TRBJ2-2; possibly TRBD2 for D (6 bases). The germline V and J ends were trimmed by 5 bases and 0 bases, with 13 bases remaining between them. CDR3 length equals 16 residues. CDR1 is SGHAT, CDR2 FQNNGV, per germline.

This clonotype was observed at least ten times. A read error may account for a junction end that differs from germline. CDR3 DNA: TGTACCAGTATAGGGCAGCCGAACACTGAAGCTTTCTTT. It yields the protein CTSIGQPNTEAFF. The chain has TRBV19 and TRBJ1-1, with D uncertain. Germline V gene sequence: CDR1 LNHDA, CDR2 SQIVND (reference sequence). The CDR3 covers 13 residues.

The table lists this clonotype with many counts. This chain uses TRBV6-5 with TRBJ2-7, with 8 bases matching TRBD1. With 2 bases clipped from V and 3 bases from J, the junction kept 6 bases outside the gene matches. Germline-derived CDR1 and CDR2 are MNHEY and SVGAGI. The CDR3 spans 15 residues. The CDR3 nucleotides read TGTGCCAGCAGTTACCTCCCAGGGGGCTACTACGAGCAGTACTTC. Protein: CASSYLPGGYYEQYF.

The chain links TRBV3-1 to TRBJ2-2; D unresolved. V lost 0 bases and J lost 9, with 5 bases in between. Per the germline V gene, CDR1 is LGHDT and CDR2 is YNNKEL (reference sequence). CDR3 length: 12 amino acids. CDR3 sequence (DNA): TGTGCCAGCAGCCAAGAGGGCCGGGAGCTGTTTTTT. This encodes CASSQEGRELFF.